The clone carrying this T cell receptor (beta chain) was observed a few times. Its cognate antigen is unknown. The data were obtained in a study of vaccination and CD4 T cells after COVID-19. This CDR3 region has 15 residues. Germline loops: CDR1 SEHNR, CDR2 FQNEAQ (reference sequence). The ends were cut back, 3 bases at V and 0 bases at J, with 8 bases in the middle. Described treatment: roughly ten-day PBMC culture with coronavirus spike peptide pools or control peptides (ViraFEST assay). ViraFEST enlarged antigen-specific T cell populations with peptide pools and afterwards sequenced TCRs. Days 3 and 7 were when half the medium was replaced with fresh IL-2 medium. Notes on the study in general: Looking at convalescent patients, a median around 84% of reactive clones were present only post-vaccination. Looking at convalescent patients, 304 of their 307 vaccine-specific clones were spike mono-reactive.

Cultured CD4+ T cell DNA was sequenced using the Oncomine TCR Beta short-read assay. MiXCR, applied by TCRdb to the PCR reads, yields one record per CDR3 protein. The table includes some 15,000 distinct CDR3 sequences, 26% detected once. The specimen was cultured CD4+ T cells from blood. This TCR derives from a human donor with COVID-19. The chain carries TRBV7-9 and TRBJ2-2; D may be TRBD1 or TRBD2 (6 bases each). Here the CDR3 DNA reads TGTGCCAGCAGCTTTGGGGGGCCGAACACCGGGGAGCTGTTTTTT. This translates into CASSFGGPNTGELFF.